These 29 T cell receptor beta chains share one sample of origin, sequenced in a study of early T cells in non-severe SARS-CoV-2 infection. TCRdb reprocessed the 5' RACE reads with MiXCR, giving one entry per CDR3 protein. The top ten clones hold just over 8% of a sample with about 83,000 distinct CDR3 sequences, over 9.5% of them seen once. Material: whole blood, obtained at baseline. The receptors stem from an adult who was a healthcare worker with PCR-confirmed SARS-CoV-2 infection or an uninfected control (not recorded which).

The CDR3 DNA reads TGTGCCAGCAGCTTAAGTGTAGGACTAGCAGGCTCCTACAATGAGCAGTTCTTC. It is translated as CASSLSVGLAGSYNEQFF. The chain joins TRBV7-8 to TRBJ2-1; 8 bases align to TRBD2. CDR1 is SGHVS, CDR2 FQNEAQ, per germline. The CDR3 loop spans 18 amino acids. V gave up 2 bases and J gave up 0 bases; unmatched junction bases: 9. Using reference TRBV7-8 and TRBJ2-1 for the parts outside the CDR3, the full variable domain is GAGVSQSPRYKVAKRGQDVALRCDPISGHVSLFWYQQALGQGPEFLTYFQNEAQLDKSGLPSDRFFAERPEGSVSTLKIQRTQQEDSAVYLCASSLSVGLAGSYNEQFFGPGTRLTVL.

V is TRBV5-4 and J is TRBJ2-3; no firm D call. CDR3 length equals 17 residues. V lost 3 bases and J 1 base, leaving 18 bases between the germline ends. The V gene's germline CDR1 is SGHNT and CDR2 YYREEE (reference sequence). CDR3 amino acids: CASSSQPLGPGTDTQYF. CDR3 nucleotide sequence: TGTGCCAGCAGCTCACAACCCCTAGGGCCAGGCACAGATACGCAGTATTTT.

This clonotype was seen a few times. The rearrangement joins TRBV2 to TRBJ2-1; 7 bases agree with TRBD2. Trimming at V came to 6 bases and at J to 2 bases, leaving 4 bases not matched to a gene. Per the germline V gene, CDR1 is SNHLY and CDR2 is FYNNEI. The CDR3 contains 14 residues. Here the CDR3 DNA reads TGTGCCAGCAGGGGGCGGGAGACCTACAATGAGCAGTTCTTC. Its protein product is CASRGRETYNEQFF. Drawing the rest from reference TRBV2 and TRBJ2-1, the complete variable domain is EPEVTQTPSHQVTQMGQEVILRCVPISNHLYFYWYRQILGQKVEFLVSFYNNEISEKSEIFDDQFSVERPDGSNFTLKIRSTKLEDSAMYFCASRGRETYNEQFFGPGTRLTVL.

There are many counts of this clonotype. V usage is TRBV13 and J usage is TRBJ2-5; TRBD2 matches at 10 bases. Germline CDR1 reads PRHDT; CDR2 reads FYEKMQ (reference sequence). CDR3 length equals 17 residues. Unmatched junction bases numbered 10, after V lost 2 bases and J lost 4 bases. This chain's CDR3 is CASSLRAGLAIRETQYF. DNA of the CDR3: TGTGCCAGCAGCTTACGAGCGGGACTAGCGATCCGAGAGACCCAGTACTTC.

This clonotype was seen only a few times. V is TRBV2 and J is TRBJ1-1; D not resolved. Trimming left V 7 bases short and J 0 bases short, with 9 bases between. This CDR3 comprises 13 residues. In germline, CDR1 is SNHLY, CDR2 FYNNEI. The CDR3 bases are TGTGCCAGCATTCGGTTTGTGAACACTGAAGCTTTCTTT. This gives the protein CASIRFVNTEAFF.

This clonotype appeared a few times. The rearrangement uses TRBV5-1 and TRBJ2-4, with 12 bases fitting TRBD2. The CDR3 length is 17 residues. Trimming cost V 7 bases and J 0 bases; bases outside gene matches: 8. Germline CDR1 SGHRS, CDR2 YFSETQ. The CDR3 region has the DNA TGCGCCAGCCGGCTAGCGGGAGGGCCCTTAGCCAAAAACATTCAGTACTTC. Encoded protein: CASRLAGGPLAKNIQYF.

This clonotype was picked up many times. The rearrangement links TRBV18 to TRBJ2-7; 8 bases are a match to TRBD1. The trim removed 6 bases at V and 7 bases at J, leaving 8 bases unmatched. The CDR3 sequence is 13 residues long. Germline V gene lookup returns CDR1 KGHSH and CDR2 LQKENI. CDR3 DNA sequence: TGTGCCAGCTCGCAGAAGGACAGGGAAGAGCAGTACTTC. It specifies CASSQKDREEQYF.

This clonotype was detected a few times. The chain uses TRBV12-3 or TRBV12-4 and TRBJ2-1; D unresolved. This CDR3 spans 15 amino acids. V was trimmed by 6 bases and J by 9 bases, leaving 21 bases between them. The CDR3 loop is CASSSHSTYLGEQFF. CDR3 bases: TGTGCCAGCAGCTCCCACAGCACATATCTCGGTGAGCAGTTCTTC.

The chain uses TRBV21-1 and TRBJ2-5; the D segment call TRBD1 is taken from the table without a DNA check. TRBV21-1 is an annotated pseudogene. The CDR3 extends over 15 amino acids. The CDR3: CASIGTDRDEETQYF. CDR3 DNA: TGTGCCAGCATCGGAACGGACAGGGATGAAGAGACCCAGTACTTC.

This clonotype was counted a few times. The chain is built from TRBV7-6 and TRBJ2-2; 9 nucleotides align to TRBD2. V dropped 7 bases and J dropped 5; count of bases not matched to a gene: 11. Germline V gene lookup returns CDR1 SGHVS and CDR2 FNYEAQ. CDR3 size: 16 residues. CDR3 sequence (DNA): TGTGCCAGCACCTATAGCGCGGGAGGGGGGACCGGGGAGCTGTTTTTT. Amino acid sequence: CASTYSAGGGTGELFF. Full variable domain (outside the CDR3, taken from reference TRBV7-6 and TRBJ2-2): GAGVSQSPRYKVTKRGQDVALRCDPISGHVSLYWYRQALGQGPEFLTYFNYEAQQDKSGLPNDRFSAERPEGSISTLTIQRTEQRDSAMYRCASTYSAGGGTGELFFGEGSRLTVL.

This clonotype was seen only a few times. The rearrangement joins TRBV4-2 to TRBJ2-7, with TRBD2 identical over 8 bases. V shed 0 bases and J 3 bases; nucleotides not matched to a gene: 4. This CDR3 has 15 amino acids. Looked up from germline, CDR1 is LGHNA and CDR2 is YNFKEQ. The CDR3 region has the DNA TGTGCCAGCAGCCAAGATGTAGCGGGACTCTACGAGCAGTACTTC. As protein: CASSQDVAGLYEQYF.

This clonotype was observed many times. The rearrangement uses TRBV18 and TRBJ1-4; D call uncertain. The V end was cut by 2 bases, the J end by 12 bases, with 10 bases between. Per the germline V gene, CDR1 is KGHSH and CDR2 is LQKENI. CDR3 length equals 12 residues. The chain's CDR3 is CASSPTTRELFF. The CDR3 DNA sequence: TGTGCCAGCTCACCAACCACTAGGGAACTGTTTTTT.

This clonotype was seen a few times. The chain uses TRBV7-6 and TRBJ2-5; 11 bases are shared with TRBD2. This CDR3 spans 15 amino acids. After removal of 5 bases from V and 3 bases from J, the junction contained 5 bases not matched to a gene. Germline V gene sequence: CDR1 SGHVS, CDR2 FNYEAQ. The CDR3 coding sequence is TGTGCCAGCAGCGGCCCGGGACTAGCGGAAGAGACCCAGTACTTC. Residues: CASSGPGLAEETQYF.

This clonotype was recorded many times. V usage is TRBV7-9 and J usage is TRBJ2-2, with D perhaps TRBD1 (5 bases). Trimming stripped 4 bases from V and 1 base from J, with 10 bases between. Looked up from germline, CDR1 is SEHNR and CDR2 is FQNEAQ (reference sequence). The CDR3 is made up of 15 amino acids. CDR3 DNA: TGTGCCAGCAGCTCAAGTACAGGGAACACCGGGGAGCTGTTTTTT. Encoded protein: CASSSSTGNTGELFF. The full variable domain, its missing parts supplied by reference TRBV7-9 and TRBJ2-2, is DTGVSQNPRHKITKRGQNVTFRCDPISEHNRLYWYRQTLGQGPEFLTYFQNEAQLEKSRLLSDRFSAERPKGSFSTLEIQRTEQGDSAMYLCASSSSTGNTGELFFGEGSRLTVL.

This clonotype was found many times. The rearrangement uses TRBV6-6 and TRBJ1-2; D is uncertain. CDR3 length: 16 amino acids. Per the germline V gene, CDR1 is MNHNY and CDR2 is SVGAGI (reference sequence). Between the trimmed V and J ends, which lost 0 bases and 3 bases, there was a span of 14 bases. This chain's CDR3 is CASSYSTVRSHYGYTF. Written as DNA, the CDR3 is TGTGCCAGCAGTTACTCGACGGTCAGGTCTCACTATGGCTACACCTTC.

Within the sample, this clonotype is medium-sized. V is TRBV11-3 and J is TRBJ2-7, with D possibly being TRBD2 (5 bases). Trimming shortened V by 1 base and J by 3 bases, and 22 bases separated the two germline ends. Germline lookup yields CDR1 SGHNT and CDR2 YENEEA. CDR3 size: 18 residues. CDR3 sequence reads: CASSLAIPSTTIDYEQYF. Here the CDR3 DNA reads TGTGCCAGCAGCTTAGCCATCCCGTCGACTACTATAGACTACGAGCAGTACTTC.

The rearrangement uses TRBV12-3 or TRBV12-4 and TRBJ2-7; perhaps TRBD2 as D (7 bases). The CDR3 contains 14 residues. V lost 8 bases and J lost 3, with 17 bases in between. DNA for the CDR3: TGTGCCAGCTGGCTGTCCGGGGGGCGCTACGAGCAGTACTTC. It yields the protein CASWLSGGRYEQYF.

This clonotype was observed a few times. V is TRBV12-3 or TRBV12-4 and J is TRBJ2-2, with D hard to call. CDR3 size: 12 residues. V was cut by 3 bases and J by 9 bases, with 8 bases left in between. The CDR3 spells CASSFDPRELFF. The CDR3 DNA reads as TGTGCCAGCAGTTTCGACCCCCGGGAGCTGTTTTTT.

The chain couples TRBV7-2 to TRBJ1-1; possibly TRBD1 for D (5 bases). Trimming took 0 bases from V and 7 from J, leaving 9 bases between them. Germline V gene data show CDR1 as SGHTA and CDR2 as FQGNSA. CDR3 length equals 13 residues. The CDR3 protein is CASSLARRGEAFF. The CDR3 bases are TGTGCCAGCAGCTTAGCCAGAAGGGGTGAAGCTTTCTTT.

The rearrangement uses TRBV12-3 or TRBV12-4 and TRBJ1-5; a possible D gene is TRBD1 (5 bases). Trimming removed 0 bases at V and 3 bases at J, with 9 bases between. The CDR3 runs 15 residues. The CDR3 coding sequence is TGTGCCAGCAGTTTAGCGGGGCATCACAATCAGCCCCAGCATTTT. Translation: CASSLAGHHNQPQHF.

This clonotype showed up just a few times. The chain carries TRBV20-1 and TRBJ2-7; D is uncertain. The germline V gene has CDR1 DFQATT and CDR2 SNEGSKA (reference sequence). Deletions cut 3 bases from V and 3 bases from J, with 9 bases between. CDR3 length: 12 amino acids. The CDR3 region has the DNA TGCAGTGCTAGTAGGATTAACTACGAGCAGTACTTC. Its protein is CSASRINYEQYF.

The CDR3 nucleotides are TGTGCCAGCAGCTCCGAGTCTTGGTATAGCGGAGAGACCCAGTACTTC. This codes for CASSSESWYSGETQYF. The chain carries TRBV6-5 and TRBJ2-5; D might be TRBD2 (6 bases). This CDR3 is built from 16 residues. Germline V CDR1 and CDR2: MNHEY, SVGAGI. V gave up 6 bases and J gave up 4 bases, with 21 bases separating them.

The chain joins TRBV3-1 to TRBJ2-1; tentatively, D is TRBD2 (6 bases). In germline, CDR1 is LGHDT, CDR2 YNNKEL (reference sequence). The CDR3 runs 12 residues. V gave up 3 bases and J gave up 10 bases, with 10 bases separating them. The CDR3 nucleotides are TGTGCCAGCAGCCAGCGGGACCACGAGCAGTTCTTC. This codes for CASSQRDHEQFF.

This clonotype was found a few times. The chain is built from TRBV28 and TRBJ2-7; 7 positions match TRBD1. With V trimmed by 5 bases and J by 6 bases, 10 bases remained unmatched. The CDR3 runs to 14 residues. Per germline, CDR1 MDHEN and CDR2 SYDVKM. The CDR3 bases are TGTGCCAGCAGTGCCCCCGGGACAGTCCTCGAGCAGTACTTC. Its translation is CASSAPGTVLEQYF.

The CDR3 loop is CSADTTGSYEQYF. The CDR3, as DNA: TGCAGTGCGGATACGACAGGTTCCTACGAGCAGTACTTC. V and J are TRBV20-1 and TRBJ2-7, with D possibly matching TRBD1 (6 bases). The CDR3 is made up of 13 amino acids. Deletions cut 6 bases from V and 1 base from J, with 13 bases between. Germline V lookup: CDR1 DFQATT, CDR2 SNEGSKA (reference sequence).

This clonotype was seen more than once but under ten times. The rearrangement uses TRBV18 and TRBJ2-3; 7 bases line up with TRBD2. V was clipped by 8 bases and J by 6 bases; unmatched bases: 11. CDR3 length: 14 residues. Per germline, CDR1 KGHSH and CDR2 LQKENI. Written as DNA, the CDR3 is TGTGCCAGCGCCCGGACTAGGCTAGGGGATACGCAGTATTTT. This encodes CASARTRLGDTQYF.

This clonotype was seen a handful of times. The chain couples TRBV5-1 to TRBJ2-3; D gene uncertain. The CDR3 consists of 13 residues. Germline lookup yields CDR1 SGHRS and CDR2 YFSETQ. The ends were cut back, 0 bases at V and 5 bases at J, with 7 bases in the middle. The CDR3 DNA reads TGCGCCAGCAGCTTGGCCCTAAGAGATACGCAGTATTTT. Protein sequence: CASSLALRDTQYF.

V and J are TRBV6-1 and TRBJ2-7; D ambiguous. V lost 2 bases and J lost 5, with 10 bases in between. Looked up from germline, CDR1 is MNHNS and CDR2 is SASEGT. The CDR3 contains 13 residues. The CDR3 sequence is CASSERRRNEQYF. DNA for the CDR3: TGTGCCAGCAGTGAAAGACGGAGAAACGAGCAGTACTTC.

This clonotype was recorded a few times. V usage is TRBV20-1 and J usage is TRBJ2-7; 8 bases are a match to TRBD1. The V and J ends lost 6 bases and 2 bases, in that order; junction bases with no gene match: 6. CDR1 DFQATT and CDR2 SNEGSKA come from the germline V gene (reference sequence). This CDR3 is 13 amino acids long. CDR3 nucleotide sequence: TGCAGTGCCGGACAGGGTTTAACCTACGAGCAGTACTTC. Its translation is CSAGQGLTYEQYF.